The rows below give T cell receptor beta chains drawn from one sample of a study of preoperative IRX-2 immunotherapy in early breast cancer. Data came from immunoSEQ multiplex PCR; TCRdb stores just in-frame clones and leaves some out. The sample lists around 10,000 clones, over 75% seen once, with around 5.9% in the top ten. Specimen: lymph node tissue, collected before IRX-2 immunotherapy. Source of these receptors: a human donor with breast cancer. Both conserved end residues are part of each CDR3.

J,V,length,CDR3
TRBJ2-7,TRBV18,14,CASSPGDRGYEQYF
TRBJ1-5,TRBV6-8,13,CASSPGQFQPQHF
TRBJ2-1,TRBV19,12,CASRGSYNEQFF
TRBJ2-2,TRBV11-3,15,CASSQGFRDTGELFF
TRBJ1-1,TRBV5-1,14,CASSPGTGDTEAFF
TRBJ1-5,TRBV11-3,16,CASSLVPGASDQPQHF
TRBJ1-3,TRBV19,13,CASSWQSGNTIYF
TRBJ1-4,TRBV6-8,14,CASSYVVGTEKLFF
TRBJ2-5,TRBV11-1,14,CASSAPGTRETQYF
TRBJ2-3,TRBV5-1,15,CASSPLAGAEDTQYF
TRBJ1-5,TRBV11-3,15,CASSLGGYSNQPQHF
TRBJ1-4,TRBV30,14,CAWSVGNANEKLFF
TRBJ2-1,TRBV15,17,CATSRLGLTSSYNEQFF
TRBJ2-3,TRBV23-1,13,CASSSGSTDTQYF
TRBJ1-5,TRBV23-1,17,CASSPPGGTYSNQPQHF
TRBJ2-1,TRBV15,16,CATSRGTSGSGGEQFF
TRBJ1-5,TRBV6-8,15,CASSWVADLGQPQHF
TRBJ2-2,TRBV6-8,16,CASSYGGQGFTGELFF
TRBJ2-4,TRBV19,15,CASSIPGTGKNIQYF
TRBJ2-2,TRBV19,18,CASSIGLAGGRDTGELFF
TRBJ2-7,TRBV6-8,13,CASQGMGSYEQYF
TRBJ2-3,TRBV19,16,CASSRLGAPSTDTQYF
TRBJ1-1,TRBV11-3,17,CASSWDAGGYKDTEAFF
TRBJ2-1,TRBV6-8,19,CASSYVGTSGSGGGGEQFF
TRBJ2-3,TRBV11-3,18,CASSLVILGTGNTDTQYF
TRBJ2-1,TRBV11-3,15,CASSLERTSYNEQFF
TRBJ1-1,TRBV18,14,CASSPQERSTEAFF
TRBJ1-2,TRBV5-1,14,CASSRNRDSGGYTF
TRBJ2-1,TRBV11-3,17,CASSSSAGPIPYNEQFF
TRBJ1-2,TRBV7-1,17,CASSSTRDRGVNDGYTF
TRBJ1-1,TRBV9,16,CASRYRTGGSNTEAFF
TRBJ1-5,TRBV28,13,CASSAGSKQAQHF
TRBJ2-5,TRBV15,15,CATSRDEGLRETQYF
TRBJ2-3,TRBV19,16,CASSIDSRVRTDTQYF
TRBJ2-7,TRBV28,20,CASSLSRTSGRAIKSYEQYF